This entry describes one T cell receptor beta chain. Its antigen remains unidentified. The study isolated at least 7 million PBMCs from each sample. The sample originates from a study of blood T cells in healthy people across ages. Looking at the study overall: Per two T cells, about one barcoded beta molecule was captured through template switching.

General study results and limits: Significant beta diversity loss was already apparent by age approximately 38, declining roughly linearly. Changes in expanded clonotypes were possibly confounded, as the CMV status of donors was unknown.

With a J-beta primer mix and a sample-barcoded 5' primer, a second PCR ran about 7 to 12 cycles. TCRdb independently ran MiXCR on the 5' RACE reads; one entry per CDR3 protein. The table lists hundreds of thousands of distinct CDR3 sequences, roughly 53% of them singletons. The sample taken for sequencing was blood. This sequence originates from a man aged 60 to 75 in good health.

CDR3 coding DNA: TGTGCCACCAGTGAGGATGGATCGACCTATGGCTACACCTTC. Residues: CATSEDGSTYGYTF. V is TRBV24-1 and J is TRBJ1-2; D is uncertain. V was pared by 4 bases and J by 4 bases, with 12 bases between. The CDR3 consists of 14 residues. Germline V gene lookup returns CDR1 KGHDR and CDR2 SFDVKD.